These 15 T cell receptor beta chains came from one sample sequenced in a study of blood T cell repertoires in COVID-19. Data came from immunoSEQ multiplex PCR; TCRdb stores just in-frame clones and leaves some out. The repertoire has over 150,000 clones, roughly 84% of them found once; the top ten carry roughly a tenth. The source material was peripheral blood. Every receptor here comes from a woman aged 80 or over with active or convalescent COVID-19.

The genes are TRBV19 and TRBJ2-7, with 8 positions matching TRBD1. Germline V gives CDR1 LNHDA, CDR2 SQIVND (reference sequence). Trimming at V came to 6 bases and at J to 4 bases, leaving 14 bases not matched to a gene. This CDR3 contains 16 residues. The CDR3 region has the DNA TGTGCCAGTAGGGACAGGGCCGGGTCTACTTCGTACGAGCAGTACTTC. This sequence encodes CASRDRAGSTSYEQYF.

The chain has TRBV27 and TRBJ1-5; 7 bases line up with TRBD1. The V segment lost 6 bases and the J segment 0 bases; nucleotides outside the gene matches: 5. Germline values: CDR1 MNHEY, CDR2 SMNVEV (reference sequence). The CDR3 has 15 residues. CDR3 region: CASSETGSSNQPQHF. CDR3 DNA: TGTGCCAGCAGCGAGACAGGGAGTAGCAATCAGCCCCAGCATTTT.

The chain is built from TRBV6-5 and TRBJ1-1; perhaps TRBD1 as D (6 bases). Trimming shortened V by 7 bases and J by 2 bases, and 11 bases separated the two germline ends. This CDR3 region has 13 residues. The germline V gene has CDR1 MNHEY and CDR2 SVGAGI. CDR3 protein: CASTGQFNTEAFF. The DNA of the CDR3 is TGTGCCAGCACCGGACAGTTTAACACTGAAGCTTTCTTT.

CDR3 bases: TGCAGTGCTAGTAGGTCAGGGGGAGGTGAAGCTTTCTTT. It yields the protein CSASRSGGGEAFF. The chain employs TRBV20-1 and TRBJ1-1; 7 positions match TRBD1. Germline CDR1 is DFQATT and CDR2 is SNEGSKA (reference sequence). The CDR3 is made up of 13 amino acids. Trimming took 3 bases from V and 7 from J; bases not matched to a gene: 8.

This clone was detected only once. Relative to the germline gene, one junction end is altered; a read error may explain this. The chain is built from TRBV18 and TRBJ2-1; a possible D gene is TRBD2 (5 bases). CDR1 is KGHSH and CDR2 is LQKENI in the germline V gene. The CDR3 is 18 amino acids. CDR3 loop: CASSPPEERKSSYNEQFF. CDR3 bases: TGTGCCAGCTCGCCACCGGAGGAGCGGAAGAGCTCCTACAATGAGCAGTTCTTC.

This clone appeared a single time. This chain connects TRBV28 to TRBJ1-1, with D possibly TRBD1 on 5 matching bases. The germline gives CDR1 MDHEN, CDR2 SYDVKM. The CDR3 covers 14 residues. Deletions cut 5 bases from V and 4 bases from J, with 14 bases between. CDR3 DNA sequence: TGTGCCAGCAGTCCGGGGGTGGTTGGCACTGAAGCTTTCTTT. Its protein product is CASSPGVVGTEAFF.

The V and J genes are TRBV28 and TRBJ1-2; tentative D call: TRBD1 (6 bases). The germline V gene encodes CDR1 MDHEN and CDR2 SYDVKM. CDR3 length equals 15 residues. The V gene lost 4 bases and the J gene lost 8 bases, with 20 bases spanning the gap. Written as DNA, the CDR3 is TGTGCCAGCAGTTCATACAGGGTTAACTTGAGGGGCTACACCTTC. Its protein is CASSSYRVNLRGYTF.

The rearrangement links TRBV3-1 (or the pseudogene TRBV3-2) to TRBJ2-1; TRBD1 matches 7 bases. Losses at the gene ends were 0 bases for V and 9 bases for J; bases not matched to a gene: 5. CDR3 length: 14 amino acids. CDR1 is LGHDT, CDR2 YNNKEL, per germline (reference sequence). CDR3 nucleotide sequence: TGTGCCAGCAGCCAAGAACCAGACAGGGCTGAGCAGTTCTTC. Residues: CASSQEPDRAEQFF.

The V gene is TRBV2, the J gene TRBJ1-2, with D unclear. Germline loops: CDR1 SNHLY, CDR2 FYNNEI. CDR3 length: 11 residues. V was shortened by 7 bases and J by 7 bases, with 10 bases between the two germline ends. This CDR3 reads CASKAGGGYTF. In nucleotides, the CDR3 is TGTGCCAGCAAGGCAGGAGGTGGCTACACCTTC.

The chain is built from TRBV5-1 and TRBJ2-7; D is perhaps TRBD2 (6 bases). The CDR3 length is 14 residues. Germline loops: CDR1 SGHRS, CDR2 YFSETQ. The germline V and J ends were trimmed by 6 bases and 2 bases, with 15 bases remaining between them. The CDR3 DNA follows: TGCGCCAGCACCGACCCCGGGGGAGCCTACGAGCAGTACTTC. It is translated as CASTDPGGAYEQYF. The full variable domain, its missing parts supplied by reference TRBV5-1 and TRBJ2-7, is KAGVTQTPRYLIKTRGQQVTLSCSPISGHRSVSWYQQTPGQGLQFLFEYFSETQRNKGNFPGRFSGRQFSNSRSEMNVSTLELGDSALYLCASTDPGGAYEQYFGPGTRLTVT.

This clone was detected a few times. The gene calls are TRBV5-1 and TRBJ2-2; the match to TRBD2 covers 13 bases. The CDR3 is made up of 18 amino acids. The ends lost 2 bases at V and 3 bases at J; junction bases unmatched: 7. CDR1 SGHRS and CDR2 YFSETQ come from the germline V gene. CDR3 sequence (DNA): TGCGCCAGCAGCTTAGGACTAGCGGGAGACGTTGACACCGGGGAGCTGTTTTTT. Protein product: CASSLGLAGDVDTGELFF. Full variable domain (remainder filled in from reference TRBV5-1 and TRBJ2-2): KAGVTQTPRYLIKTRGQQVTLSCSPISGHRSVSWYQQTPGQGLQFLFEYFSETQRNKGNFPGRFSGRQFSNSRSEMNVSTLELGDSALYLCASSLGLAGDVDTGELFFGEGSRLTVL.

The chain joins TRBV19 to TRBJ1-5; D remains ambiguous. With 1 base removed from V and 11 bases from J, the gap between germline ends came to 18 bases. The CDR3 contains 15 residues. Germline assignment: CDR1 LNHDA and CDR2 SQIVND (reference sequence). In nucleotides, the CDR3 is TGTGCCAGTAGTATAGGGAGGGCTAGTGGCGAGACCCAGCATTTT. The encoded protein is CASSIGRASGETQHF.

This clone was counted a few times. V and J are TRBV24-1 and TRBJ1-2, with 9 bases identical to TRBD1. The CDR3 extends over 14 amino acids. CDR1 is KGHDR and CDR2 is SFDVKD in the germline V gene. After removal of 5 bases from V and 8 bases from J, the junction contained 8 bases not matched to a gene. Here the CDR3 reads CATSASGTGNGYTF. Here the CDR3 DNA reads TGTGCCACCAGTGCCTCGGGGACAGGGAACGGCTACACCTTC.

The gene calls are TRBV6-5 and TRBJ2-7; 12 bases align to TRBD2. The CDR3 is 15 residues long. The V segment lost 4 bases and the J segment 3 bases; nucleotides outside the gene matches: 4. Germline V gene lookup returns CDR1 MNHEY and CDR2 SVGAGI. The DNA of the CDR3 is TGTGCCAGCAGTTCCCGGACTAGCGGGAACTACGAGCAGTACTTC. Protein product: CASSSRTSGNYEQYF.

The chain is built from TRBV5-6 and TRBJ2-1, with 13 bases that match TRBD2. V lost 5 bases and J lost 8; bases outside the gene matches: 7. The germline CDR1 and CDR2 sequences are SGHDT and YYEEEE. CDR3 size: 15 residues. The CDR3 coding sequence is TGTGCCAGCAGTGGGGGACTAGCGGGAAGGTATGAGCAGTTCTTC. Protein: CASSGGLAGRYEQFF.